One T cell receptor beta chain is described in this entry. The antigen remains undetermined. This record belongs to a study of PD-1 blockade in classical Hodgkin lymphoma. Study background: Nivolumab dosing for patients was 3 mg/kg, administered intravenously every 2 weeks. Overall study findings and caveats: Baseline diversity in complete responders resembled that of newly diagnosed patients. Why the repertoires differ is still unclear, perhaps disease activity or prior therapy.

The time point denotes: cycle 4 day 1 (C4D1), after six to seven weeks of nivolumab. All trial patients relapsed after autologous stem cell transplantation. V lost 6 bases and J 4 bases, leaving 16 bases between the germline ends. Germline V CDR1 and CDR2: SGHAT, FQNNGV. This CDR3 spans 15 amino acids. TCRdb's copy holds only in-frame clones and misses some; the assay was immunoSEQ multiplex PCR. The sample lists about 110,000 clones; roughly nine tenths were seen once. The specimen was peripheral blood mononuclear cells (PBMCs), collected before the fourth cycle of nivolumab. The V and J genes are TRBV11-2 and TRBJ2-1, with a tentative D call TRBD2 (5 bases). The sequence came from a human donor with classical Hodgkin lymphoma. The CDR3 DNA follows: TGTGCCAGCAGGTCCCCGGGGAGACCTTACAATGAGCAGTTCTTC. Translated: CASRSPGRPYNEQFF.